The 18 T cell receptor beta chains below come from one sample, sequenced in a study of blood T cell repertoires in COVID-19. TCRdb keeps only in-frame clones here, not all; method: immunoSEQ multiplex PCR. The data hold over 150,000 clones, with around 85% observed a single time. The sequencing sample was made of peripheral blood. These receptors came from a man aged 60-69 years with COVID-19, enrolled during active disease.

The V call is TRBV15, the J call TRBJ2-1; a weak D match, TRBD1 (5 bases). The CDR3 spans 16 residues. V was clipped by 0 bases and J by 4 bases, with 13 bases between them. Germline CDR1 reads LNHNV; CDR2 reads YYDKDF (reference sequence). The CDR3 DNA is TGTGCCACCAGCAGAGATCCCCAGGGTAGATACAATGAGCAGTTCTTC. As protein: CATSRDPQGRYNEQFF.

The rearrangement joins TRBV7-2 to TRBJ2-5, with TRBD2 identical over 10 bases. CDR1 SGHTA and CDR2 FQGNSA come from the germline V gene. The CDR3 has 16 residues. V lost 2 bases, J lost 4 bases, and 7 bases stayed unmatched. CDR3 loop: CASSLNPSGGRETQYF. Here the CDR3 DNA reads TGTGCCAGCAGCTTAAATCCTAGCGGGGGACGAGAGACCCAGTACTTC.

The chain has TRBV27 and TRBJ2-7; TRBD1 matches 7 bases. CDR1 and CDR2 from the germline V gene are MNHEY and SMNVEV (reference sequence). This CDR3 has 15 amino acids. V lost 4 bases, J lost 0 bases, and 6 bases stayed unmatched. CDR3 in DNA: TGTGCCAGCAGTTCACGGACAGGAAGCTCCTACGAGCAGTACTTC. Its protein product is CASSSRTGSSYEQYF.

CDR3 sequence reads: CASSYRQGWTDTQYF. In nucleotides, the CDR3 is TGTGCCAGCAGTTACCGACAGGGGTGGACAGATACGCAGTATTTT. The chain has TRBV6-5 and TRBJ2-3, with 8 bases identical to TRBD1. Trimming removed 2 bases from V and 3 bases from J; junction bases left unmatched: 4. The CDR3 is 15 residues long. Germline CDR1 and CDR2: MNHEY and SVGAGI.

The gene calls are TRBV28 and TRBJ1-2, with D possibly matching TRBD1 (6 bases). Trimming took off 3 bases at V and 4 bases at J, with 12 bases between the two ends. Germline assignment: CDR1 MDHEN and CDR2 SYDVKM. The CDR3 has 14 residues. As DNA, the CDR3 is TGTGCCAGCAGTTTTGCAGGGGTGATCTATGGCTACACCTTC. It specifies CASSFAGVIYGYTF.

J is TRBJ2-2 and V is TRBV24-1; 7 bases align to TRBD1. The germline gives CDR1 KGHDR, CDR2 SFDVKD. Losses at the gene ends were 4 bases for V and 6 bases for J; bases not matched to a gene: 7. This CDR3 has 15 amino acids. The CDR3 region is CATSETDRVAGELFF. The CDR3 coding sequence is TGTGCCACCAGTGAAACAGACAGGGTAGCCGGGGAGCTGTTTTTT.

The chain employs TRBV5-8 and TRBJ2-1, with D perhaps TRBD2 (6 bases). The germline V gene encodes CDR1 SGHTS and CDR2 YDEGEE. The V gene lost 6 bases and the J gene lost 12 bases, with 25 bases spanning the gap. The CDR3 covers 15 residues. CDR3 bases: TGTGCCAGCACCCACGGGGACTGGGCCCGAGATTGGCAGTTCTTC. It codes for CASTHGDWARDWQFF.

The chain combines TRBV19 with TRBJ1-3, with 7 bases lining up with TRBD1. Germline V lookup: CDR1 LNHDA, CDR2 SQIVND (reference sequence). This CDR3 contains 15 residues. J was trimmed by 7 bases and V by 4 bases; bases with no gene match: 10. The CDR3 DNA reads TGTGCCAGTAGTACTCCTCCCGGACAGGCGAACACCATATATTTT. This gives the protein CASSTPPGQANTIYF.

The chain employs TRBV14 and TRBJ1-1; 8 bases fit TRBD1. Looked up from germline, CDR1 is SGHDN and CDR2 is FVKESK. The V gene end was trimmed by 3 bases and the J gene end by 4 bases; junction bases not matched to a gene: 4. There are 14 residues in the CDR3. The CDR3 nucleotides are TGTGCCAGCAGCCACACAGGGGGGGGCACTGAAGCTTTCTTT. This encodes CASSHTGGGTEAFF.

The chain employs TRBV19 and TRBJ1-2; D remains unclear. The V gene's germline CDR1 is LNHDA and CDR2 SQIVND (reference sequence). Trimming cost V 4 bases and J 4 bases, with 4 bases left between them. The CDR3 covers 11 residues. The CDR3 region is CASSTGYGYTF. DNA of the CDR3: TGTGCCAGTAGTACCGGCTATGGCTACACCTTC.

The V call is TRBV7-3, the J call TRBJ2-1; possible D gene TRBD2, 6 bases. The CDR3 is made up of 15 amino acids. The V and J ends lost 4 bases and 6 bases respectively, with 16 bases between them. CDR1 and CDR2 (germline): SGHTA, FQGTGA. CDR3 protein: CASSSPGLTLNEQFF. CDR3 bases: TGTGCCAGCAGCTCCCCGGGACTCACCCTCAATGAGCAGTTCTTC.

V usage is TRBV27 and J usage is TRBJ2-3, with 12 bases matching TRBD2. The CDR3 is 17 amino acids. Germline assignment: CDR1 MNHEY and CDR2 SMNVEV (reference sequence). V gave up 2 bases and J gave up 1 base; unmatched junction bases: 4. The CDR3 bases are TGTGCCAGCAGTTTACCTAGCGGGGGGGCCGGCACAGATACGCAGTATTTT. It codes for CASSLPSGGAGTDTQYF.

This CDR3 reads CASSTRSGPQHF. As DNA, the CDR3 is TGTGCCAGCAGTACCAGGTCCGGGCCCCAGCATTTT. V is TRBV27 and J is TRBJ1-5; D gene uncertain. The CDR3 totals 12 residues. Germline V gene lookup returns CDR1 MNHEY and CDR2 SMNVEV (reference sequence). V shed 5 bases and J shed 9 bases, with 11 bases lying between them.

The rearrangement joins TRBV5-4 to TRBJ2-5; D may be TRBD2 (5 bases). This CDR3 is 15 amino acids long. CDR1 is SGHNT, CDR2 YYREEE, per germline (reference sequence). The V end was cut by 1 base, the J end by 4 bases, with 14 bases between. CDR3 loop: CASSLWGEVGETQYF. CDR3 nucleotides: TGTGCCAGCAGCTTGTGGGGAGAGGTAGGAGAGACCCAGTACTTC.

The chain links TRBV18 to TRBJ2-1; D is unresolved. The CDR3 sequence is 14 residues long. Trimming left V 2 bases short and J 7 bases short, with 12 bases between. From germline, CDR1 is KGHSH and CDR2 LQKENI. The CDR3: CASSPRRTENEQFF. As DNA, the CDR3 is TGTGCCAGCTCACCAAGAAGAACTGAAAATGAGCAGTTCTTC.

The V call is TRBV7-2, the J call TRBJ1-4; the D is unclear. The germline V gene encodes CDR1 SGHTA and CDR2 FQGNSA. Trimming removed 5 bases from V and 6 bases from J, with 13 bases in between. The CDR3 is 14 residues long. As DNA, the CDR3 is TGTGCCAGCAGCCCGGGAGGGAGTGATGAAAAACTGTTTTTT. This sequence encodes CASSPGGSDEKLFF.

This clone occurred a few times. The J gene is TRBJ1-2, the V gene TRBV6-5; perhaps TRBD1 as D (6 bases). Germline CDR1 is MNHEY and CDR2 is SVGAGI. This CDR3 has 13 residues. V was pared by 4 bases and J by 8 bases, with 14 bases between. In nucleotides, the CDR3 is TGTGCCAGCAGTTCACAGGGTTTAGGGGGCTACACCTTC. Translating gives CASSSQGLGGYTF.

In the case of this clone: The germline gene is not matched at one end of the junction; a read error may be the cause. CDR3 in amino acids: CASSIGGTGIYEQYF. CDR3 coding DNA: TGTGCCAGTAGCATAGGTGGGACAGGGATCTACGAGCAGTACTTC. This chain links TRBV19 with TRBJ2-7; 9 nucleotides agree with TRBD1. The CDR3 is 15 residues long. Germline values: CDR1 LNHDA, CDR2 SQIVND (reference sequence). Looking up the rest from reference TRBV19 and TRBJ2-7 gives the full variable domain: DGGITQSPKYLFRKEGQNVTLSCEQNLNHDAMYWYRQDPGQGLRLIYYSQIVNDFQKGDIAEGYSVSREKKESFPLTVTSAQKNPTAFYLCASSIGGTGIYEQYFGPGTRLTVT.